This T cell receptor (beta chain) was recovered during a study of T cells expressing NK-cell markers. As regards this clonotype: No antigen is known for it.

Germline loops: CDR1 MNHNS, CDR2 SASEGT. The length of the CDR3 is 14 residues. Study-wide results and limits: In four donors, dominant clonotypes made up about 25-60.1% of CD3+CD56-NKG2C+ cells.

Reprocessing the 5' RACE reads, TCRdb reports a single entry for every CDR3 protein and omits DNA. This table holds about 260,000 distinct CDR3 sequences. The TCR originated in a woman between 18 and 75 years old in good health. The sequencing sample was made of blood T cells: a sorted CD56 or NKG2C T cell subset, CD4+ or CD8+ T cells, or bulk PBMC T cells (not recorded which). This chain links TRBV6-1 with TRBJ2-3; as DNA is missing, the TRBD1 call by TCRdb cannot be tested. The CDR3 reads CASTPPGGTDTQYF.